The rows below give T cell receptor beta chains drawn from one sample of a study of shared clonotypes between healthy human individuals. Clones were sequenced by immunoSEQ multiplex PCR, and TCRdb holds only the in-frame ones, with some missing. The sample shows about half a million clones, 75% to 80% of them seen only once. The specimen was PBMCs. The origin of the receptors is a woman aged 40 to 49 in good health. Some clones in this sample may be carry-over from other donors' samples. Each CDR3 is given with its conserved first and last residue. D genes are given only for firm matches. The size of a clone is reported for some rows only, either as once, few or many, or as a class for expanded clones.

j_call v_call cdr3_length clone_size d_call cdr3_nt cdr3_aa
TRBJ2-7 TRBV19 18 once . TGTGCCAGTAGTACTCACCACGGGGCTAGCGCGAGCTCCTACGAGCAGTACTTC CASSTHHGASASSYEQYF
TRBJ2-1 TRBV14 14 few . TGTGCCAGCAGCCAAAACCTACAGTACAATGAGCAGTTCTTC CASSQNLQYNEQFF
TRBJ2-1 TRBV2 15 . . TGTGCCAGCAGTGTAGAAGGTAGCTCGTACAATGAGCAGTTCTTC CASSVEGSSYNEQFF
TRBJ1-5 TRBV7-2 14 . TRBD1 TGTGCCAGCAGCCGGACAGGGTCGGGTCAGCCCCAGCATTTT CASSRTGSGQPQHF
TRBJ2-7 TRBV9 15 . TRBD2 TGTGCCAGCAGCGTAGATATGGCTAGCGGGCGCGAGCAGTACTTC CASSVDMASGREQYF
TRBJ2-5 TRBV28 17 . . TGTGCCAGCAGTTACCCGGACAGTACGGAGGATTCCGAGACCCAGTACTTC CASSYPDSTEDSETQYF
TRBJ1-5 TRBV27 16 . TRBD1 TGTGCCAGCAGTCGTGACGCGACAGGGAGCAATCAGCCCCAGCATTTT CASSRDATGSNQPQHF
TRBJ1-4 TRBV6-1 14 . . TGTGCCAGCAGTGAAGGTACAACTAATGAAAAACTGTTTTTT CASSEGTTNEKLFF
TRBJ2-5 TRBV18 15 . . TGTGCCAGCGAAACGGACCCGCGCAACCAAGAGACCCAGTACTTC CASETDPRNQETQYF
TRBJ1-1 TRBV28 14 . TRBD1 TGTGCCAGCAGTACCACAGGGGGACCAGTTGAAGCTTTCTTT CASSTTGGPVEAFF
TRBJ1-1 TRBV5-1 15 . . TGCGCCAGCAGCTTTGGAGGCGGGCTGAACACTGAAGCTTTCTTT CASSFGGGLNTEAFF
TRBJ1-1 TRBV30 12 . . TGTGCCTGCCAAATACAGAACACTGAAGCTTTCTTT CACQIQNTEAFF
TRBJ1-5 TRBV30 14 . . TGTGCCTGGAGTGCCAGGGGTGAGGATCAGCCCCAGCATTTT CAWSARGEDQPQHF
TRBJ1-6 TRBV27 15 . . TGTGCCAGCAGTGGCCGGGACACTAATAATTCACCCCTCCACTTT CASSGRDTNNSPLHF
TRBJ1-5 TRBV6-6 15 once . TGTGCCAGCAGCCGGGGGCACAGGGTCGGGCAGCCCCAGCATTTT CASSRGHRVGQPQHF
TRBJ2-5 TRBV21-1 16 . . TGTGCCAGCAGCAAAAGCGGGAGATCGTACCAAGAGACCCAGTACTTC CASSKSGRSYQETQYF
TRBJ2-5 TRBV9 16 . TRBD2 TGTGCCAGCAGCTCCGAGGGAGGGTCCCCCCAAGAGACCCAGTACTTC CASSSEGGSPQETQYF
TRBJ2-5 TRBV27 16 . TRBD1 TGTGCCAGCAGTTTATACACAGGGGGCGGTCAAGAGACCCAGTACTTC CASSLYTGGGQETQYF
TRBJ2-3 TRBV2 15 . TRBD2 TGTGCCAGCAGTCCCCTGCTAGCGGGCACAGATACGCAGTATTTT CASSPLLAGTDTQYF
TRBJ2-7 TRBV15 15 . . TGTGCCACCAGCAGAGGCATGGGGGTTTCCTACGAGCAGTACTTC CATSRGMGVSYEQYF
TRBJ1-2 TRBV21-1 18 few . TGTGCCAGCAGCTCTGGACAGCCTCAATACCCGGCCCCATATGGCTACACCTTC CASSSGQPQYPAPYGYTF
TRBJ1-2 TRBV28 14 . . TGTGCCAGCAGATATCAGGGGACTGGCTATGGCTACACCTTC CASRYQGTGYGYTF
TRBJ2-2 TRBV7-2 14 . . TGTGCCAGCAGCTTCGGGACTTGGTCCGGGGAGCTGTTTTTT CASSFGTWSGELFF
TRBJ1-1 TRBV7-9 15 . TRBD1 TGTGCCAGCAGCCGATGGACAGGGGGCGACACTGAAGCTTTCTTT CASSRWTGGDTEAFF
TRBJ2-3 TRBV7-9 18 few TRBD2 TGTGCCAGCAGCCTCGTGCTAGCGGGAGGGCCCAGCACAGATACGCAGTATTTT CASSLVLAGGPSTDTQYF